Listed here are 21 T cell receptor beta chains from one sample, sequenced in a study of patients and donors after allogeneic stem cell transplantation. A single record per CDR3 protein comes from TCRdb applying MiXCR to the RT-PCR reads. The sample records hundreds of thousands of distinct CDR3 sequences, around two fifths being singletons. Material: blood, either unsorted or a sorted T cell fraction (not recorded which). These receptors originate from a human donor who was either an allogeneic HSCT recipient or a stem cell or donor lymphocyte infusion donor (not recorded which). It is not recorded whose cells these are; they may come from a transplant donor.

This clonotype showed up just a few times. The CDR3 DNA sequence: TGCGCCAGCAGCTTGGTCCAGGGGTGGCCCGGAAGCGCTGAAGCTTTCTTT. It encodes CASSLVQGWPGSAEAFF. The chain employs TRBV5-1 and TRBJ1-1; tentative D call: TRBD1 (6 bases). V lost 0 bases to trimming and J lost 6 bases, with 21 bases between them. This CDR3 has 17 residues. CDR1 and CDR2 (germline): SGHRS, YFSETQ.

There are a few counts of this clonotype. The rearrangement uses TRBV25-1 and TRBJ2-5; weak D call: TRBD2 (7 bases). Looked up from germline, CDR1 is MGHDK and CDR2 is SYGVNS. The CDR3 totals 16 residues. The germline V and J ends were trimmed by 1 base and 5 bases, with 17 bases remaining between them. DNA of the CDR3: TGTGCCAGCAGTGAATCTATGTCGGGGGGCCGTGAGACCCAGTACTTC. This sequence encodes CASSESMSGGRETQYF.

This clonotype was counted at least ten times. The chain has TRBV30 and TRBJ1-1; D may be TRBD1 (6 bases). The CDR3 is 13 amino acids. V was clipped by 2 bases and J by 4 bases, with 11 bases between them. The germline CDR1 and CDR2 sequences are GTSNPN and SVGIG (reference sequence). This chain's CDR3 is CAWSRVRGTEAFF. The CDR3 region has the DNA TGTGCCTGGAGTCGGGTCAGGGGCACTGAAGCTTTCTTT. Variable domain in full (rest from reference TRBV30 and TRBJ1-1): SQTIHQWPATLVQPVGSPLSLECTVEGTSNPNLYWYRQAAGRGLQLLFYSVGIGQISSEVPQNLSASRPQDRQFILSSKKLLLSDSGFYLCAWSRVRGTEAFFGQGTRLTVV.

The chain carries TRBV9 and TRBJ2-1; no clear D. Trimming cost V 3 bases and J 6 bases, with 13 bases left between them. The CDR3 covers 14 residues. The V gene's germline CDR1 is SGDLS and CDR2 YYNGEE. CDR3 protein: CASSASGARNEQFF. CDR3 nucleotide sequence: TGTGCCAGCAGCGCCTCCGGAGCCCGCAATGAGCAGTTCTTC. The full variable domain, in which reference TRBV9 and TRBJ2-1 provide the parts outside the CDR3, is DSGVTQTPKHLITATGQRVTLRCSPRSGDLSVYWYQQSLDQGLQFLIQYYNGEERAKGNILERFSAQQFPDLHSELNLSSLELGDSALYFCASSASGARNEQFFGPGTRLTVL.

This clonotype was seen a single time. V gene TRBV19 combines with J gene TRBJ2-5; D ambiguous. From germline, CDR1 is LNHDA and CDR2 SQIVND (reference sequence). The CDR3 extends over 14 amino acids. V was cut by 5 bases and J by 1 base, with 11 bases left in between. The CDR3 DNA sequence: TGTGCCAGTAGTCCCCCAGACACCCAAGAGACCCAGTACTTC. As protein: CASSPPDTQETQYF.

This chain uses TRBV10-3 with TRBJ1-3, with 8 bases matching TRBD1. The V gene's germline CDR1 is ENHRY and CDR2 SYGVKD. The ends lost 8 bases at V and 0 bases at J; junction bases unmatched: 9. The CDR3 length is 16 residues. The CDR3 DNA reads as TGTGCCATCTCGCCGACAGGGGCGATCTCTGGAAACACCATATATTTT. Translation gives CAISPTGAISGNTIYF.

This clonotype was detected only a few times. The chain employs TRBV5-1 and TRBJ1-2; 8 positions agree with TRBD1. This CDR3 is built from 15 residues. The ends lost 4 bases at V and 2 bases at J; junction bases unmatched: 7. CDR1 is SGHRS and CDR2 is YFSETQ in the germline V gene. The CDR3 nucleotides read TGCGCCAGCAGCATTGGACAGGGACCCAACTATGGCTACACCTTC. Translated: CASSIGQGPNYGYTF.

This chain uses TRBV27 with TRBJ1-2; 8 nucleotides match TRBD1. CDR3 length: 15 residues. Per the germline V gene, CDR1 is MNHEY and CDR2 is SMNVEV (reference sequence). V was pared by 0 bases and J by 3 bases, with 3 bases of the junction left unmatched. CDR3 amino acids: CASSLSDRGYYGYTF. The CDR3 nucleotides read TGTGCCAGCAGTTTATCTGACAGGGGCTACTATGGCTACACCTTC.

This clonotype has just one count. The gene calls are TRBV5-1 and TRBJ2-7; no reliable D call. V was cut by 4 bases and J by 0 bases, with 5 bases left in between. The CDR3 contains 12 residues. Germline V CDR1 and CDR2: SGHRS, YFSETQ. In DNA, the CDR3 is TGCGCCAGCAGCAAGAGCTCCTACGAGCAGTACTTC. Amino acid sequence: CASSKSSYEQYF.

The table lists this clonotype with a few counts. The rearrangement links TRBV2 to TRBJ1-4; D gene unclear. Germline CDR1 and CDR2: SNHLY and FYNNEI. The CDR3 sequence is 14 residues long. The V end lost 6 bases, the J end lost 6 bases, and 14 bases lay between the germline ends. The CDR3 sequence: CASSRKGGYEKLFF. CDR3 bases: TGTGCCAGCAGCCGGAAGGGTGGTTATGAAAAACTGTTTTTT.

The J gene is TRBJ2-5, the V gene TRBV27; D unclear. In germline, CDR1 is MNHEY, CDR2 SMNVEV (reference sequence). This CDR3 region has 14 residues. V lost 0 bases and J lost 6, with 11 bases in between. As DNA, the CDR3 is TGTGCCAGCAGTTTATCGGTCGGGTGGAAGACCCAGTACTTC. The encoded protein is CASSLSVGWKTQYF.

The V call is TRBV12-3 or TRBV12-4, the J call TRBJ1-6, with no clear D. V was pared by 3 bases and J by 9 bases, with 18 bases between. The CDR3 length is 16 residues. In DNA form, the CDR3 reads TGTGCCAGCAGTTTCCGAACTTCCGTGAATCTTTCACCCCTCCACTTT. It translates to CASSFRTSVNLSPLHF.

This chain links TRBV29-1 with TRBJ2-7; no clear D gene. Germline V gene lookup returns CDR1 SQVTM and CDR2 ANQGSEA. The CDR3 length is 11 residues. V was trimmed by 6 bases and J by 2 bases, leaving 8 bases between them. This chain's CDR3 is CSVARAYEQYF. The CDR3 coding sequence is TGCAGCGTAGCCAGAGCCTACGAGCAGTACTTC.

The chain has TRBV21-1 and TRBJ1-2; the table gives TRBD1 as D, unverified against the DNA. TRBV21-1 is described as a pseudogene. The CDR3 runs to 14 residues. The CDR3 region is CASSKAKQGSGYTF. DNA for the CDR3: TGTGCCAGCAGCAAAGCGAAGCAGGGAAGTGGCTACACCTTC.

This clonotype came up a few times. This CDR3 is CAISAGTGLQETQYF. The CDR3 DNA follows: TGTGCCATCAGCGCTGGGACAGGACTTCAAGAGACCCAGTACTTC. The gene calls are TRBV10-3 and TRBJ2-5, with 8 bases matching TRBD1. The CDR3 extends over 15 amino acids. Germline V gene lookup returns CDR1 ENHRY and CDR2 SYGVKD. V shed 6 bases and J 2 bases; nucleotides not matched to a gene: 8.

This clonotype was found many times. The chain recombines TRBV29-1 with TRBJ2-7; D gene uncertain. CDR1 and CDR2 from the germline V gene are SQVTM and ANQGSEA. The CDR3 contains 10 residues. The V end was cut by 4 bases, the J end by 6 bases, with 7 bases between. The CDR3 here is CSVGETEQYF. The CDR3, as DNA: TGCAGCGTTGGTGAGACCGAGCAGTACTTC.

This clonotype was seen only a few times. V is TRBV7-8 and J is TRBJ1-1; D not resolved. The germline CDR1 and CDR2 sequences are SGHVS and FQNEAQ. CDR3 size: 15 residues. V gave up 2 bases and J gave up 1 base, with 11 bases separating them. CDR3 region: CASSLPQAGNTEAFF. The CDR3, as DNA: TGTGCCAGCAGCTTACCCCAAGCGGGGAACACTGAAGCTTTCTTT.

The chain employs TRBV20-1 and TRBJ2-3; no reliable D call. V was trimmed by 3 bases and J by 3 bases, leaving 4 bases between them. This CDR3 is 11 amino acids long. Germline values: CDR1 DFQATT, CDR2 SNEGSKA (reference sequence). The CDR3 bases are TGCAGTGCTAGCTGGACAGATACGCAGTATTTT. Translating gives CSASWTDTQYF.

The CDR3 DNA follows: TGTGCCAGCAGCTTGGGCGGAAGGGGTTCCTATGGCTACACCTTC. Its translation is CASSLGGRGSYGYTF. The chain couples TRBV5-4 to TRBJ1-2, with D possibly matching TRBD1 (5 bases). V was trimmed by 0 bases and J by 4 bases, leaving 13 bases between them. Germline V gene sequence: CDR1 SGHNT, CDR2 YYREEE (reference sequence). This CDR3 comprises 15 residues.

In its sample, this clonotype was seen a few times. The CDR3 protein is CASSQPATGSTEAFF. The CDR3 coding sequence is TGTGCCAGCAGCCAGCCGGCGACAGGGTCCACTGAAGCTTTCTTT. This chain links TRBV3-1 with TRBJ1-1, with 7 bases lining up with TRBD1. Losses at the gene ends were 3 bases for V and 4 bases for J; bases not matched to a gene: 8. Germline CDR1 reads LGHDT; CDR2 reads YNNKEL (reference sequence). CDR3 size: 15 residues.

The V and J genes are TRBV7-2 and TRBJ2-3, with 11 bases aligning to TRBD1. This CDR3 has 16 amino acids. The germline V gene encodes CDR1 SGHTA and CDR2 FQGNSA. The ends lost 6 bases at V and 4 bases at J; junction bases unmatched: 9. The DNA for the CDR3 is TGTGCCAGCAGATCCCCCGGGACAGGGGGTGCAGATACGCAGTATTTT. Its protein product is CASRSPGTGGADTQYF.